The 17 T cell receptor beta chains below were found in one sample sequenced in a study of T cell changes during pregnancy in multiple sclerosis. Here immunoSEQ multiplex PCR was the method, and the copy in TCRdb shows in-frame clones only, minus some. The sample holds around 65,000 clones, 80% to 95% seen once. The sequenced sample was peripheral blood, obtained in the second trimester of pregnancy. The receptor set was obtained from a female donor in good health, enrolled as a control in a pregnancy study.

The J gene is TRBJ1-6, the V gene TRBV10-3, with 8 nucleotides matching TRBD1. Trimming removed 0 bases from V and 5 bases from J; junction bases left unmatched: 6. This CDR3 is 17 amino acids long. Germline CDR1 reads ENHRY; CDR2 reads SYGVKD. CDR3 sequence (DNA): TGTGCCATCAGTGAGTCGTTGAACAGGGGGGATAATTCACCCCTCCACTTT. The encoded protein is CAISESLNRGDNSPLHF.

The genes are TRBV4-1 and TRBJ2-1; tentatively, D is TRBD2 (6 bases). The germline V and J ends were trimmed by 4 bases and 7 bases, with 20 bases remaining between them. The germline V gene encodes CDR1 MGHRA and CDR2 YSYEKL. The length of the CDR3 is 16 residues. In DNA, the CDR3 is TGCGCCAGCAGCCCCTTCCTAGCGAGTTTAGCGAATGAGCAGTTCTTC. Residues: CASSPFLASLANEQFF.

J is TRBJ2-5 and V is TRBV18, with D maybe TRBD2 (5 bases). Looked up from germline, CDR1 is KGHSH and CDR2 is LQKENI. This CDR3 spans 16 amino acids. V shed 6 bases and J shed 3 bases, with 20 bases lying between them. CDR3 DNA sequence: TGTGCCAGCTCCCTACTGGACTCTCGGGGTAAAGAGACCCAGTACTTC. This encodes CASSLLDSRGKETQYF.

The V and J genes are TRBV30 and TRBJ2-5; TRBD2 might be the D (5 bases). CDR3 size: 12 residues. The V end was cut by 5 bases, the J end by 5 bases, with 12 bases between. Germline-derived CDR1 and CDR2 are GTSNPN and SVGIG (reference sequence). The CDR3 DNA is TGTGCCTGGGGACTTTCAAGGGAGACCCAGTACTTC. It yields the protein CAWGLSRETQYF.

V is TRBV7-2 and J is TRBJ2-1; TRBD2 agrees at 10 bases. Trimming took 1 base from V and 6 from J; bases not matched to a gene: 3. The CDR3 is 15 residues long. Germline V gene sequence: CDR1 SGHTA, CDR2 FQGNSA. The CDR3 protein is CASSLVPSGGNEQFF. The CDR3, as DNA: TGTGCCAGCAGCTTAGTCCCTAGCGGGGGCAATGAGCAGTTCTTC.

The rearrangement links TRBV28 to TRBJ1-5, with D possibly matching TRBD1 (5 bases). CDR1 MDHEN and CDR2 SYDVKM come from the germline V gene. This CDR3 is built from 17 residues. V lost 7 bases to trimming and J lost 4 bases, with 23 bases between them. CDR3 region: CASTTFRGGGRNQPQHF. The CDR3 region has the DNA TGTGCCAGCACCACCTTTCGGGGCGGGGGACGGAATCAGCCCCAGCATTTT. Full variable domain (missing parts from reference TRBV28 and TRBJ1-5): DVKVTQSSRYLVKRTGEKVFLECVQDMDHENMFWYRQDPGLGLRLIYFSYDVKMKEKGDIPEGYSVSREKKERFSLILESASTNQTSMYLCASTTFRGGGRNQPQHFGDGTRLSIL.

The rearrangement joins TRBV18 to TRBJ2-3, with D maybe TRBD2 (6 bases). Trimming pared 3 bases from V and 0 bases from J, leaving 19 bases between. Germline loops: CDR1 KGHSH, CDR2 LQKENI. CDR3 length equals 18 residues. The CDR3: CASSPSLVKRASTDTQYF. As DNA, the CDR3 is TGTGCCAGCTCACCGTCGCTCGTGAAGCGGGCTAGCACAGATACGCAGTATTTT.

This clone was detected only once. This chain uses TRBV7-2 with TRBJ2-1; D not resolved. V gave up 4 bases and J gave up 9 bases, with 10 bases separating them. Germline V gene data show CDR1 as SGHTA and CDR2 as FQGNSA. This CDR3 is built from 12 residues. CDR3 bases: TGTGCCAGCAGCTCAGACTTGCCTGAGCAGTTCTTC. Translating gives CASSSDLPEQFF.

The chain joins TRBV4-2 to TRBJ2-4; TRBD2 matches at 7 bases. In germline, CDR1 is LGHNA, CDR2 YNFKEQ. J lost 7 bases, V lost 0 bases, and 9 bases had no gene match. The CDR3 has 16 amino acids. DNA for the CDR3: TGTGCCAGCAGCCAAGATCCCGGAGCGGGATTGAACATTCAGTACTTC. This gives the protein CASSQDPGAGLNIQYF.

This chain uses TRBV19 with TRBJ2-3; maybe TRBD1 (6 bases). Trimming removed 3 bases from V and 4 bases from J, with 8 bases in between. CDR1 is LNHDA, CDR2 SQIVND, per germline (reference sequence). The CDR3 extends over 13 amino acids. CDR3 in DNA: TGTGCCAGTAGTATTCAGGGGCCAGATACGCAGTATTTT. Protein: CASSIQGPDTQYF.

The chain carries TRBV6-5 and TRBJ2-7; TRBD1 aligns across 7 bases. V trimming: 0 bases; J trimming: 0 bases; junction bases outside the gene matches: 2. Germline V CDR1 and CDR2: MNHEY, SVGAGI. This CDR3 is 15 amino acids long. The CDR3 DNA sequence: TGTGCCAGCAGTTACTCTGCAGGGGGCTCCTACGAGCAGTACTTC. Protein product: CASSYSAGGSYEQYF.

This clone was observed a handful of times. V gene TRBV7-3 combines with J gene TRBJ1-4, with TRBD1 identical over 10 bases. The CDR3 loop spans 15 amino acids. V was clipped by 3 bases and J by 6 bases; unmatched bases: 4. Germline V gives CDR1 SGHTA, CDR2 FQGTGA. CDR3 sequence (DNA): TGTGCCAGCAGCTTCCGGGACAGGGGACATGAAAAACTGTTTTTT. This gives the protein CASSFRDRGHEKLFF.

The chain joins TRBV6-5 to TRBJ2-1, with D tentatively TRBD2 (6 bases). Deletions cut 0 bases from V and 5 bases from J, with 14 bases between. This CDR3 contains 16 residues. Germline V gives CDR1 MNHEY, CDR2 SVGAGI. The CDR3 loop reads CASSYSYPGANNEQFF. CDR3 bases: TGTGCCAGCAGTTACTCCTATCCGGGAGCCAACAATGAGCAGTTCTTC.

The chain is built from TRBV2 and TRBJ2-2; D unresolved. Trimming removed 6 bases from V and 2 bases from J, with 13 bases in between. The CDR3 consists of 15 residues. Germline V gene lookup returns CDR1 SNHLY and CDR2 FYNNEI. The CDR3 DNA follows: TGTGCCAGCAGGGGCCCAGCAACTAACACCGGGGAGCTGTTTTTT. Encoded protein: CASRGPATNTGELFF.

The rearrangement uses TRBV10-3 and TRBJ2-5; D is perhaps TRBD1 (6 bases). V lost 4 bases and J lost 5, with 14 bases in between. This CDR3 contains 14 residues. Germline V lookup: CDR1 ENHRY, CDR2 SYGVKD. The CDR3 here is CAISVQGGQETQYF. As DNA, the CDR3 is TGTGCCATCAGTGTGCAAGGGGGTCAGGAGACCCAGTACTTC.

V and J are TRBV5-4 and TRBJ1-2; D gene ambiguous. V lost 3 bases, J lost 3 bases, and 12 bases lay in between. This CDR3 comprises 14 residues. Germline V gene sequence: CDR1 SGHNT, CDR2 YYREEE (reference sequence). The CDR3 protein is CASSSSRGDYGYTF. CDR3 bases: TGTGCCAGCAGCTCCTCGCGGGGTGACTATGGCTACACCTTC.

V gene TRBV12-5 combines with J gene TRBJ2-3, with a tentative D call TRBD2 (6 bases). Germline V gene data show CDR1 as LGHNT and CDR2 as FRNRAP. The CDR3 is 14 residues long. Trimming left V 3 bases short and J 5 bases short, with 12 bases between. The CDR3 nucleotides are TGTGCTAGTGGTTTCGGAGCGGGTATAGATACGCAGTATTTT. Encoded protein: CASGFGAGIDTQYF.